Below are 24 T cell receptor beta chains sequenced from a single sample in a study of T cell repertoires in cytomegalovirus infection. Antigen specificity for these receptors is unknown. MiXCR, run by TCRdb on the reads, gives a single entry per CDR3 protein. The table lists about 83,000 distinct CDR3 sequences, 20% to 30% of them singletons. The input for sequencing was CD8+ T cells from cultured PBMCs, taken from culture after CMV antigen stimulation. Every receptor here comes from a human donor in good health (CMV status not recorded). Some clones in this sample may be carry-over from other donors' samples.

Notes on this clonotype: Possible read error: a much larger clone is one base away. The rearrangement uses TRBV4-1 and TRBJ1-1, with a possible D match to TRBD1 (6 bases). V lost 1 base and J 4 bases, leaving 16 bases between the germline ends. The CDR3 loop spans 16 amino acids. CDR1 is MGHRA, CDR2 YSYEKL, per germline. CDR3 nucleotide sequence: TGCGCCAGCAGCCAAGCCACGGGGGCCACGAGCACTGAAGCTTTCTTT. Translation gives CASSQATGATSTEAFF.

A few counts support this clonotype. The chain recombines TRBV19 with TRBJ2-1; 11 nucleotides match TRBD1. The CDR3 length is 18 residues. With V trimmed by 5 bases and J by 3 bases, 12 bases remained unmatched. The germline V gene has CDR1 LNHDA and CDR2 SQIVND (reference sequence). CDR3 sequence (DNA): TGTGCCAGTAGTTCCTCCCTCAGGACAGGGGGCGGCTACAATGAGCAGTTCTTC. It encodes CASSSSLRTGGGYNEQFF.

The chain is built from TRBV5-1 and TRBJ2-7; TRBD1 aligns across 9 bases. The trim removed 4 bases at V and 5 bases at J, leaving 7 bases unmatched. The CDR3 has 14 residues. CDR1 is SGHRS, CDR2 YFSETQ, per germline. CDR3 in DNA: TGCGCCAGCAGCCCCCGGGACAGGGAAAACGAGCAGTACTTC. Translating gives CASSPRDRENEQYF.

The chain recombines TRBV4-3 with TRBJ2-7; 10 bases are a match to TRBD1. The junction had 7 bases not matched to a gene; V was cut back by 0 bases and J by 5 bases. Germline CDR1 is LGHNA and CDR2 is YSLEER. The CDR3 loop spans 16 amino acids. The CDR3 reads CASSQDGTGAIDEQYF. In nucleotides, the CDR3 is TGCGCCAGCAGCCAAGATGGGACAGGGGCGATCGACGAGCAGTACTTC.

The gene calls are TRBV12-3 or TRBV12-4 and TRBJ2-5; 8 bases agree with TRBD1. J lost 5 bases, V lost 3 bases, and 2 bases had no gene match. The CDR3 is made up of 13 amino acids. In DNA form, the CDR3 reads TGTGCCAGCAGTTTCCGACAGGGGGAGACCCAGTACTTC. Translated: CASSFRQGETQYF.

This clonotype was detected only a few times. V gene TRBV11-2 combines with J gene TRBJ1-1; no reliable D call. This CDR3 is 20 amino acids long. CDR1 SGHAT and CDR2 FQNNGV come from the germline V gene. V was pared by 3 bases and J by 0 bases, with 26 bases between. The CDR3 loop is CASSFPVHTLSDTMNTEAFF. CDR3 nucleotides: TGTGCCAGCAGCTTTCCTGTCCACACCTTATCAGACACAATGAACACTGAAGCTTTCTTT.

This sequence joins TRBV6-1 and TRBJ2-5, with D tentatively TRBD1 (6 bases). The germline gives CDR1 MNHNS, CDR2 SASEGT. CDR3 length: 13 amino acids. Trimming took 7 bases from V and 2 from J, leaving 11 bases between them. CDR3 in DNA: TGTGCCAGCATCCGGGACATTCAAGAGACCCAGTACTTC. Protein: CASIRDIQETQYF.

This clonotype was recorded many times. The chain has TRBV6-1 and TRBJ2-7; D unresolved. V shed 3 bases and J shed 4 bases, with 10 bases lying between them. The length of the CDR3 is 13 residues. Germline V lookup: CDR1 MNHNS, CDR2 SASEGT. In nucleotides, the CDR3 is TGTGCCAGCAGTGATAACGGGCCTTACGAGCAGTACTTC. Residues: CASSDNGPYEQYF.

The genes are TRBV7-6 and TRBJ2-1; no reliable D call. Germline V CDR1 and CDR2: SGHVS, FNYEAQ. Trimming took off 9 bases at V and 0 bases at J, with 9 bases between the two ends. This CDR3 contains 13 residues. The CDR3 bases are TGTGCCAGTACGACCAGCTCCTACAATGAGCAGTTCTTC. It yields the protein CASTTSSYNEQFF.

The table lists this clonotype with a few counts. The V gene is TRBV20-1, the J gene TRBJ1-4; the match to TRBD1 covers 9 bases. Germline V lookup: CDR1 DFQATT, CDR2 SNEGSKA (reference sequence). V dropped 0 bases and J dropped 6; count of bases not matched to a gene: 5. This CDR3 is built from 15 residues. CDR3 protein: CSARDRTGDDEKLFF. CDR3 nucleotide sequence: TGCAGTGCTAGAGATAGGACAGGGGATGATGAAAAACTGTTTTTT.

The chain uses TRBV4-1 and TRBJ2-5; 9 positions agree with TRBD1. Germline-derived CDR1 and CDR2 are MGHRA and YSYEKL. The CDR3 totals 16 residues. V lost 0 bases, J lost 3 bases, and 5 bases stayed unmatched. This CDR3 is CASSQESQGAEETQYF. The CDR3 DNA reads TGCGCCAGCAGCCAAGAATCACAGGGGGCGGAAGAGACCCAGTACTTC.

This chain uses TRBV7-9 with TRBJ2-2; the D is unclear. The V and J ends lost 3 bases and 3 bases respectively, with 5 bases between them. The CDR3 extends over 13 amino acids. CDR1 is SEHNR, CDR2 FQNEAQ, per germline (reference sequence). The CDR3 reads CASSFRDTGELFF. The CDR3 region has the DNA TGTGCCAGCAGCTTCCGGGACACCGGGGAGCTGTTTTTT.

A few counts support this clonotype. The J gene is TRBJ2-7, the V gene TRBV27, with no clear D. CDR1 and CDR2 (germline): MNHEY, SMNVEV (reference sequence). V lost 3 bases and J lost 3, with 9 bases in between. The CDR3 contains 13 residues. The CDR3 reads CASSLAGYYEQYF. Here the CDR3 DNA reads TGTGCCAGCAGTTTGGCCGGATACTACGAGCAGTACTTC.

This clonotype occurred once. This sequence joins TRBV24-1 and TRBJ2-6; D ambiguous. Trimming cost V 4 bases and J 1 base, with 10 bases left between them. CDR3 length equals 16 residues. Germline V lookup: CDR1 KGHDR, CDR2 SFDVKD. In DNA form, the CDR3 reads TGTGCCACCAGTGAAAGGGTCGAATCTGGGGCCAACGTCCTGACTTTC. Protein: CATSERVESGANVLTF.

V gene TRBV5-5 combines with J gene TRBJ2-1, with 15 bases aligning to TRBD2. J gave up 3 bases and V 2 bases, and 3 bases lay outside the gene matches. This CDR3 has 17 residues. Germline CDR1 SGHKS, CDR2 YYEKEE (reference sequence). The CDR3 nucleotides are TGTGCCAGCAGCTTCCCGGGACTAGCGGGGGGCTACAATGAGCAGTTCTTC. Encoded protein: CASSFPGLAGGYNEQFF.

The V and J genes are TRBV27 and TRBJ2-7; TRBD2 matches 12 bases. Trimming cost V 0 bases and J 3 bases; bases outside gene matches: 12. This CDR3 region has 19 residues. Germline V gene sequence: CDR1 MNHEY, CDR2 SMNVEV (reference sequence). The CDR3 DNA is TGTGCCAGCAGTTTATCGGGGGCTAGCGGGAGGGCCGATATCTACGAGCAGTACTTC. Translating gives CASSLSGASGRADIYEQYF.

This clonotype was recorded a few times. V and J are TRBV6-1 and TRBJ2-1; 14 nucleotides match TRBD2. From germline, CDR1 is MNHNS and CDR2 SASEGT. With 7 bases clipped from V and 3 bases from J, the junction kept 8 bases outside the gene matches. This CDR3 has 17 amino acids. CDR3 nucleotides: TGTGCCAGCACTTCGACTAGCGGGGGGGCCTACTACAATGAGCAGTTCTTC. As protein: CASTSTSGGAYYNEQFF.

This chain connects TRBV20-1 to TRBJ2-1; 8 nucleotides agree with TRBD2. V lost 3 bases, J lost 5 bases, and 3 bases stayed unmatched. Looked up from germline, CDR1 is DFQATT and CDR2 is SNEGSKA (reference sequence). The CDR3 has 13 residues. The CDR3 region is CSARTSDDNEQFF. CDR3 DNA: TGCAGTGCTAGGACTAGCGATGACAATGAGCAGTTCTTC.

The CDR3 DNA reads TGCAGTGCTAGTCTCAGCCCCTACGAGCAGTACTTC. It specifies CSASLSPYEQYF. The genes are TRBV20-1 and TRBJ2-7, with unresolved D. This CDR3 has 12 residues. Germline lookup yields CDR1 DFQATT and CDR2 SNEGSKA (reference sequence). Trimming cost V 3 bases and J 2 bases, with 8 bases left between them.

This clonotype turned up a few times. The chain has TRBV4-1 and TRBJ1-1; no definite D call. The CDR3 covers 15 residues. The germline V gene encodes CDR1 MGHRA and CDR2 YSYEKL. V was cut by 5 bases and J by 2 bases, with 15 bases left in between. Here the CDR3 DNA reads TGCGCCAGCAGCACCGCTTACGGGAAAAACACTGAAGCTTTCTTT. It specifies CASSTAYGKNTEAFF.

This chain connects TRBV9 to TRBJ2-2; D unclear. Germline values: CDR1 SGDLS, CDR2 YYNGEE. This CDR3 contains 16 residues. Trimming left V 3 bases short and J 0 bases short, with 12 bases between. The CDR3 loop is CASSASGKPNTGELFF. The CDR3 DNA sequence: TGTGCCAGCAGCGCCTCGGGCAAACCGAACACCGGGGAGCTGTTTTTT.

This clonotype appeared a few times. This chain joins TRBV6-2 or TRBV6-3 and TRBJ1-5, with a weak D call TRBD1 (6 bases). The CDR3 length is 16 residues. V lost 0 bases and J lost 5, with 14 bases in between. The V gene's germline CDR1 is MNHEY and CDR2 SVGEGT. The CDR3 nucleotides are TGTGCCAGCAGTTACTCCCTCGACAGGATGGATCAGCCCCAGCATTTT. Its protein is CASSYSLDRMDQPQHF.

The chain uses TRBV30 and TRBJ2-7, with D maybe TRBD1 (6 bases). Germline loops: CDR1 GTSNPN, CDR2 SVGIG (reference sequence). The CDR3 runs 12 residues. Trimming pared 0 bases from V and 6 bases from J, leaving 9 bases between. The CDR3 protein is CAWSVQGTEQYF. Here the CDR3 DNA reads TGTGCCTGGAGTGTACAGGGAACCGAGCAGTACTTC.

In this sample, this clonotype turned up many times. The J gene is TRBJ2-5, the V gene TRBV20-1, with 12 bases matching TRBD2. The germline V gene has CDR1 DFQATT and CDR2 SNEGSKA (reference sequence). V shed 4 bases, J shed 0 bases, and the junction held 6 bases outside the gene matches. The CDR3 has 16 residues. CDR3 in amino acids: CSAKLTSGRHQETQYF. The CDR3 DNA follows: TGCAGTGCTAAACTAACTAGCGGGAGGCACCAAGAGACCCAGTACTTC.